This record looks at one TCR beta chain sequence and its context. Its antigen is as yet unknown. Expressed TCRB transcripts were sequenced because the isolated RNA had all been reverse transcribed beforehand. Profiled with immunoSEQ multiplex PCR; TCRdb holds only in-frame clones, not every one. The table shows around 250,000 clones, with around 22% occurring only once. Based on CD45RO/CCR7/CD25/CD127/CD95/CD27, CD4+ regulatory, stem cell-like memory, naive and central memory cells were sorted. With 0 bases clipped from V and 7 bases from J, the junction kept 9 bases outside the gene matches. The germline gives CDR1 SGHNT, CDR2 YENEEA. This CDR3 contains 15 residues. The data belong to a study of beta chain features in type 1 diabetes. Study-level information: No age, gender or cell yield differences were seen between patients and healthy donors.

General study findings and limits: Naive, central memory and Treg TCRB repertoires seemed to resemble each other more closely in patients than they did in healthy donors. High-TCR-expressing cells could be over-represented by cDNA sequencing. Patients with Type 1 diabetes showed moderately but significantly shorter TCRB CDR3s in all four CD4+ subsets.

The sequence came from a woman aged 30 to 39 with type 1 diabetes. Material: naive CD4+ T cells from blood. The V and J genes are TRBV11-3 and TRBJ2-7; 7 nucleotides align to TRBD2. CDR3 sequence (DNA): TGTGCCAGCAGCTTAGATGGCGGGAGTGGATGGGAGCAGTACTTC. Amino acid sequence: CASSLDGGSGWEQYF.